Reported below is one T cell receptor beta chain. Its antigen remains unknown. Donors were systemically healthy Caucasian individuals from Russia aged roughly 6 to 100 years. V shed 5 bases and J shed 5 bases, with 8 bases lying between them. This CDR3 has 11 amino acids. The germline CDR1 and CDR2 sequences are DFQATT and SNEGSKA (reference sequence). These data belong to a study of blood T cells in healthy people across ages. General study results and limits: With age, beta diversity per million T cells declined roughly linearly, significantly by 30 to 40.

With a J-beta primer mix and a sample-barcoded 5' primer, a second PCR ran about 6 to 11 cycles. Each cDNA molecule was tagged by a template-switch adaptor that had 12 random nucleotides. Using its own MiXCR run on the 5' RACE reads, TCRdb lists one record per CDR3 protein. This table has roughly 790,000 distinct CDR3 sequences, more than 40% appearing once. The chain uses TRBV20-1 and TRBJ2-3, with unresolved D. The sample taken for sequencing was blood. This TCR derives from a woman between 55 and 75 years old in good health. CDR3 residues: CSAESKDTQYF. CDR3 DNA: TGCAGTGCTGAATCAAAAGATACGCAGTATTTT.